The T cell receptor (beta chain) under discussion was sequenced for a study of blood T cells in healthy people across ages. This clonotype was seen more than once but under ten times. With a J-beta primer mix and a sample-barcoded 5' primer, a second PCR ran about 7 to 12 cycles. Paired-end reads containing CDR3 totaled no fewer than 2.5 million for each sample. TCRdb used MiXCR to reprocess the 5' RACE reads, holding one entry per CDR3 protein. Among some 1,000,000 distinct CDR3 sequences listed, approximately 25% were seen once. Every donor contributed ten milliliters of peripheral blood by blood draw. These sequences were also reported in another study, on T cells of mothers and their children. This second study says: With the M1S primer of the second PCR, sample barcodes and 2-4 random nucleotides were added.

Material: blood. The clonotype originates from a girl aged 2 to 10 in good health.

The CDR3 nucleotides read TGTGCCAGCAGGCAACAGGGGGACACTGAAGCTTTCTTT. It specifies CASRQQGDTEAFF. The chain combines TRBV7-3 with TRBJ1-1; TRBD1 matches at 8 bases. The V gene's germline CDR1 is SGHTA and CDR2 FQGTGA. The CDR3 totals 13 residues. V shed 6 bases and J 3 bases; nucleotides not matched to a gene: 3.